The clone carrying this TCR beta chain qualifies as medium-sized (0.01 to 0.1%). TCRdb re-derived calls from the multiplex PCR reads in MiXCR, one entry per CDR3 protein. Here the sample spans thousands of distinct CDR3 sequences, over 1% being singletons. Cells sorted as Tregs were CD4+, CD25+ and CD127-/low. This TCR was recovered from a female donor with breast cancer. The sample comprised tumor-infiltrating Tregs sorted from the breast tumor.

CDR3 coding DNA: TGTGCCAGCAGTTTCCAAGGCGGGCCTAACTATGGCTACACCTTC. It encodes CASSFQGGPNYGYTF. The J gene is TRBJ1-2, the V gene TRBV12-3 or TRBV12-4; D not certain. The CDR3 runs 15 residues. The V gene lost 3 bases and the J gene lost 0 bases, with 11 bases spanning the gap.